The clone carrying this T cell receptor beta chain appeared a few times. Antigen specificity is unknown. A universal primer site and UMIs were added as TCR cDNA was made by 5'RACE template switching. In TCRdb, the 5' RACE reads were re-called with MiXCR into one record per CDR3 protein. In the table there are some 390,000 distinct CDR3 sequences, 18% of which are singletons. Trimming took 8 bases from V and 1 from J; bases not matched to a gene: 4. CDR3 length equals 14 residues. This sample stems from a study of T cells after yellow fever vaccination. Findings and caveats of the study: The CD4 compartment and the CD8 compartment contained a small share of clonotypes in common. At around 95% for CD4 and 70% to 90% for CD8, most primary-vaccination clones showed up again after the booster. Though weaker, the secondary response peaked faster, on day 5 versus 15.

This specimen consisted of PBMCs, obtained before the yellow fever booster vaccination. This clonotype was obtained from a man between 18 and 35 years old who received the YFV17D yellow fever vaccine. The chain employs TRBV12-3 or TRBV12-4 and TRBJ1-5; TRBD1 aligns across 8 bases. CDR3 in amino acids: CASQGAWSNQPQHF. CDR3 nucleotide sequence: TGTGCCAGCCAGGGGGCTTGGAGCAATCAGCCCCAGCATTTT.